These T cell receptor beta chains were read from a single sample in a study of T cell responses to AZD1222 COVID-19 vaccine. The method was immunoSEQ multiplex PCR; TCRdb's version includes in-frame clones alone and lacks a portion of them. Here the sample spans tens of thousands of clones, 70% to 90% being singletons. The source material was peripheral blood, sampled on day 0 of AZD1222 vaccination. The receptor set was obtained from an adult in good health. Both conserved end residues are part of each CDR3. Each record gives: CDR3 length, D gene, clone size, V gene, J gene, CDR3 protein, CDR3 DNA. The D gene is left open where the match is weak. For some rows the clone size is stated as once, few or many, or as a class when expanded; others skip it.

>15|TRBD2|NA|TRBV7-2|TRBJ2-1
CASILGGRGYNEQFF
TGTGCCAGCATCTTGGGCGGGAGAGGGTACAATGAGCAGTTCTTC
>14|TRBD1|NA|TRBV6-5|TRBJ1-2
CASKDRGFIYGYTF
TGTGCCAGCAAAGACAGGGGTTTCATCTATGGCTACACCTTC
>14|NA|NA|TRBV7-2|TRBJ1-5
CASSSTTGQQPQHF
TGTGCCAGCAGCTCTACGACCGGGCAGCAGCCCCAGCATTTT
>13|NA|NA|TRBV2|TRBJ1-1
CASSEEGDTEAFF
TGTGCCAGCAGTGAAGAGGGGGACACTGAAGCTTTCTTT
>12|NA|NA|TRBV24-1|TRBJ2-7
CATPERAYEQYF
TGTGCCACTCCTGAAAGGGCGTACGAGCAGTACTTC
>14|NA|NA|TRBV7-2|TRBJ1-1
CASSWGVSGTEAFF
TGTGCCAGCAGCTGGGGGGTATCGGGAACTGAAGCTTTCTTT
>14|TRBD1|NA|TRBV7-2|TRBJ2-3
CASSLGTGSDTQYF
TGTGCCAGCAGCTTAGGGACAGGTTCAGATACGCAGTATTTT
>17|TRBD2|NA|TRBV19|TRBJ2-7
CATRNRVSGDRSYEQYF
TGTGCCACCAGAAACAGGGTTAGCGGGGATCGGTCCTACGAGCAGTACTTC
>14|NA|few|TRBV28|TRBJ1-1
CASSWGSGEVEAFF
TGTGCCAGCAGTTGGGGGTCGGGGGAGGTTGAAGCTTTCTTT
>14|NA|NA|TRBV7-2|TRBJ1-5
CASSTGIRNQPQHF
TGTGCCAGCAGCACAGGTATTCGCAATCAGCCCCAGCATTTT
>15|TRBD1|NA|TRBV3-1/TRBV3-2|TRBJ1-4
CASSQETGVREKLFF
TGTGCCAGCAGCCAAGAGACAGGGGTGAGAGAAAAACTGTTTTTT
>11|NA|NA|TRBV20-1|TRBJ2-1
CSAPGLLEQFF
TGCAGTGCCCCTGGACTACTCGAGCAGTTCTTC
>17|TRBD1|once|TRBV19|TRBJ2-1
CASSIEGTGGSYNEQFF
TGTGCCAGTAGTATAGAGGGGACAGGGGGCTCCTACAATGAGCAGTTCTTC
>15|NA|NA|TRBV21-1|TRBJ2-7
CASSKTPSGPDEQYF
TGTGCCAGCAGCAAAACCCCTAGCGGTCCGGATGAGCAGTACTTC
>15|TRBD1|once|TRBV7-2|TRBJ2-3
CASSLVWQGENTQYF
TGTGCCAGCAGCTTAGTTTGGCAGGGGGAAAATACGCAGTATTTT